These 15 T cell receptor beta chains share one sample of origin, sequenced in a study of T cell repertoires in ileal Crohn's disease. The repertoire was sequenced with immunoSEQ multiplex PCR; TCRdb's copy has only in-frame clones and lacks some. This sample has several thousand clones, with around two thirds found just once. Regarding time point: proximal margin of the surgical specimen (macroscopically non-inflamed). The sequenced sample was ileal tissue. The receptors derive from an adult with Crohn's disease.

J is TRBJ1-1 and V is TRBV4-1; D might be TRBD1 (6 bases). Trimming took 3 bases from V and 1 from J, leaving 12 bases between them. In germline, CDR1 is MGHRA, CDR2 YSYEKL. This CDR3 comprises 15 residues. The chain's CDR3 is CASSHSQTGNTEAFF. The CDR3 DNA sequence: TGCGCCAGCAGCCATTCTCAGACAGGGAACACTGAAGCTTTCTTT.

The V call is TRBV6-5, the J call TRBJ1-2; D call uncertain. V lost 4 bases, J lost 3 bases, and 12 bases lay in between. Germline V CDR1 and CDR2: MNHEY, SVGAGI. The CDR3 is 14 amino acids. The CDR3 DNA reads TGTGCCAGCAGTTCCCGGGCCAACCACTATGGCTACACCTTC. Amino acid sequence: CASSSRANHYGYTF.

This clone was found a few times. This chain connects TRBV5-8 to TRBJ1-2; the match to TRBD1 covers 8 bases. Looked up from germline, CDR1 is SGHTS and CDR2 is YDEGEE. The CDR3 runs to 14 residues. J was trimmed by 8 bases and V by 4 bases; bases with no gene match: 10. The CDR3 is CASSRTGQVSGYTF. CDR3 bases: TGTGCCAGCAGCCGGACAGGGCAGGTTAGCGGCTACACCTTC.

The chain employs TRBV25-1 and TRBJ1-1; D remains ambiguous. This CDR3 is 12 amino acids long. Germline V gene sequence: CDR1 MGHDK, CDR2 SYGVNS. V was cut by 3 bases and J by 11 bases, with 13 bases left in between. Here the CDR3 reads CASSDVRAAAFF. The CDR3 nucleotides are TGTGCCAGCAGTGACGTAAGGGCTGCGGCTTTCTTT.

The V gene is TRBV11-1, the J gene TRBJ1-1, with D possibly being TRBD1 (6 bases). This CDR3 region has 16 residues. Trimming cost V 6 bases and J 6 bases, with 23 bases left between them. The germline V gene has CDR1 SGHAT and CDR2 FQDESV (reference sequence). The CDR3 is CASSLQGLTPGPEAFF. The CDR3 bases are TGTGCCAGCAGTTTACAGGGTTTGACACCAGGTCCTGAAGCTTTCTTT.

This chain uses TRBV5-1 with TRBJ2-7; tentative D call: TRBD1 (5 bases). CDR1 is SGHRS, CDR2 YFSETQ, per germline. The ends were cut back, 3 bases at V and 4 bases at J, with 14 bases in the middle. The CDR3 has 14 residues. The CDR3 loop is CASSSIDREYEQYF. The CDR3 DNA is TGCGCCAGCAGCTCTATCGACAGAGAATACGAGCAGTACTTC.

The chain uses TRBV30 and TRBJ2-1; no firm D call. V dropped 1 base and J dropped 5 bases, with 9 bases sitting between them. This CDR3 contains 13 residues. Germline CDR1 reads GTSNPN; CDR2 reads SVGIG (reference sequence). For the CDR3, the DNA is TGTGCCTGGAGTGGGGTAGGGAACAATGAGCAGTTCTTC. Residues: CAWSGVGNNEQFF.

The genes are TRBV10-3 and TRBJ2-1, with 7 bases lining up with TRBD1. From germline, CDR1 is ENHRY and CDR2 SYGVKD. CDR3 size: 14 residues. J gave up 8 bases and V 2 bases, and 6 bases lay outside the gene matches. The CDR3 bases are TGTGCCATCAGTGAGGTCACAGGGGTCGATGAGCAGTTCTTC. Translating it yields CAISEVTGVDEQFF.

V is TRBV5-6 and J is TRBJ2-7; unclear D gene. This CDR3 region has 14 residues. V was trimmed by 1 base and J by 0 bases, leaving 8 bases between them. Germline loops: CDR1 SGHDT, CDR2 YYEEEE. CDR3 nucleotide sequence: TGTGCCAGCAGCTTGCTGCCGGCCTCCTACGAGCAGTACTTC. This codes for CASSLLPASYEQYF.

This clone was counted between two and nine times. The same CDR3 also results from other DNA sequences found in this sample. The J gene is TRBJ2-1, the V gene TRBV5-1; 9 nucleotides agree with TRBD2. There are 17 residues in the CDR3. The J segment lost 0 bases and the V segment lost 0 bases, leaving 4 bases of the junction unmatched. Germline loops: CDR1 SGHRS, CDR2 YFSETQ. CDR3 protein: CASSLDGSGSSYNEQFF. CDR3 in DNA: TGCGCCAGCAGCTTGGATGGTAGCGGGAGCTCCTACAATGAGCAGTTCTTC.

The rearrangement uses TRBV5-1 and TRBJ2-7; the match to TRBD1 covers 10 bases. CDR1 and CDR2 (germline): SGHRS, YFSETQ. Unmatched junction bases numbered 9, after V lost 4 bases and J lost 2 bases. CDR3 length: 16 amino acids. The CDR3 sequence is CASSLSPGQGTYEQYF. DNA of the CDR3: TGCGCCAGCAGCCTTTCACCGGGACAGGGGACCTACGAGCAGTACTTC.

The chain recombines TRBV4-2 with TRBJ2-1; TRBD2 aligns across 7 bases. The CDR3 consists of 17 residues. Trimming took 2 bases from V and 5 from J; bases not matched to a gene: 12. The germline CDR1 and CDR2 sequences are LGHNA and YNFKEQ. CDR3 residues: CASSQPGLPVGNNEQFF. CDR3 nucleotide sequence: TGTGCCAGCAGCCAACCGGGACTACCCGTGGGGAACAATGAGCAGTTCTTC.

This rearrangement joins TRBV2 to TRBJ1-1; D uncertain. V was shortened by 8 bases and J by 5 bases, with 15 bases between the two germline ends. The CDR3 spans 13 residues. Per germline, CDR1 SNHLY and CDR2 FYNNEI. The DNA for the CDR3 is TGTGCCAGCGAGGACCAAAAAGGTACTGAAGCTTTCTTT. This translates into CASEDQKGTEAFF.

V usage is TRBV27 and J usage is TRBJ2-1; 11 bases are shared with TRBD2. The CDR3 loop spans 15 amino acids. After removal of 3 bases from V and 4 bases from J, the junction contained 2 bases not matched to a gene. Germline V lookup: CDR1 MNHEY, CDR2 SMNVEV (reference sequence). The CDR3 coding sequence is TGTGCCAGCAGTTTGGGGACTAGCGGTTACAATGAGCAGTTCTTC. Protein product: CASSLGTSGYNEQFF.

The CDR3 is CASSPPGLLGGEQFF. CDR3 DNA: TGTGCCAGCAGCCCTCCCGGGCTCTTAGGTGGGGAGCAGTTCTTC. The J gene is TRBJ2-1, the V gene TRBV7-2; D gene unclear. This CDR3 comprises 15 residues. Germline CDR1 SGHTA, CDR2 FQGNSA. Trimming pared 5 bases from V and 10 bases from J, leaving 21 bases between.